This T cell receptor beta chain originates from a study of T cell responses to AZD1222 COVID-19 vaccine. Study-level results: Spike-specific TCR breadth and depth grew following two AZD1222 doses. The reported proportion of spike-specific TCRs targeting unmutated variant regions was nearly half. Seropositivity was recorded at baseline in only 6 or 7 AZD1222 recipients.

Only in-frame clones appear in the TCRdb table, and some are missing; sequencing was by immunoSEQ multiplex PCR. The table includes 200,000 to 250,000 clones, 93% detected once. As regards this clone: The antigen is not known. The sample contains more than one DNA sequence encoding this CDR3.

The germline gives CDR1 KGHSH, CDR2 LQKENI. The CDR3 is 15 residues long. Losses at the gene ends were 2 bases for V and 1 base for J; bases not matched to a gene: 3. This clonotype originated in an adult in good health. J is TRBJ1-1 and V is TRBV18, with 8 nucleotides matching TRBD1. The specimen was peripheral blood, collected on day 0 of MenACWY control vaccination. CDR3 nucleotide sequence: TGTGCCAGCTCACCAGGGCAGGGGGCGAACACTGAAGCTTTCTTT. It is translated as CASSPGQGANTEAFF.